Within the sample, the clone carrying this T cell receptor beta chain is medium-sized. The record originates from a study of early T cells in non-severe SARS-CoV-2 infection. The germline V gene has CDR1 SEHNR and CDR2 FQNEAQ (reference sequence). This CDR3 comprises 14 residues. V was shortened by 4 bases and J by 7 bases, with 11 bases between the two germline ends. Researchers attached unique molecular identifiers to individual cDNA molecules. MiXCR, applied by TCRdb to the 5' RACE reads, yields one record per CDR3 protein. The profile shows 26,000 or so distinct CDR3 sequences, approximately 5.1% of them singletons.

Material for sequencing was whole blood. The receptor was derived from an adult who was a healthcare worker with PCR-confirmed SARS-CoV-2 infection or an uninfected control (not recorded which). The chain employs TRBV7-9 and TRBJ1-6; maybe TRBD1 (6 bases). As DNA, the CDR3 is TGTGCCAGCAGCTCAGGGGTTGGAAATTCACCCCTCCACTTT. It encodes CASSSGVGNSPLHF.